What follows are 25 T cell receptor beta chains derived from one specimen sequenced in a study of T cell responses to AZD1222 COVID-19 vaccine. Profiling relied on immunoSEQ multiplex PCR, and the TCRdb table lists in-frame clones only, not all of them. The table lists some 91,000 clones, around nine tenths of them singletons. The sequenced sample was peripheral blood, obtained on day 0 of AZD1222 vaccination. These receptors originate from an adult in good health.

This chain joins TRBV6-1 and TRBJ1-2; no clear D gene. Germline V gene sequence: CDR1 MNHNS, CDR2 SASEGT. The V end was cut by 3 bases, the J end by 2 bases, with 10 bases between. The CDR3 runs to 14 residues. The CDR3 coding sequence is TGTGCCAGCAGTGACAGATACGGGAACTATGGCTACACCTTC. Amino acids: CASSDRYGNYGYTF.

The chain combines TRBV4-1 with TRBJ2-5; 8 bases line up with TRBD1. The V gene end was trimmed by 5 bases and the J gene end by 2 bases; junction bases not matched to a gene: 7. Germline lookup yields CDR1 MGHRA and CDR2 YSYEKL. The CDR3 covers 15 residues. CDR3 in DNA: TGCGCCAGCAGCTCCTCCGGGACAGGACAAGAGACCCAGTACTTC. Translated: CASSSSGTGQETQYF.

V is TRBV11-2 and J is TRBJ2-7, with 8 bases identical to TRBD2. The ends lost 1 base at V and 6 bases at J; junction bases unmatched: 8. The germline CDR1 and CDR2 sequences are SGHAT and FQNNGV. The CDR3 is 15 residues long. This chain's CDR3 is CASSLVSSGGREQYF. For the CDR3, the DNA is TGTGCCAGCAGCTTAGTTTCCAGCGGGGGTCGCGAGCAGTACTTC.

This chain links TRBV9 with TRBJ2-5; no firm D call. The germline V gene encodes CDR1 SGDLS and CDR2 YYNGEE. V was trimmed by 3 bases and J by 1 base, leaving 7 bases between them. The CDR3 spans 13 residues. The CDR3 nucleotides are TGTGCCAGCAGCGCGGAACCCCAAGAGACCCAGTACTTC. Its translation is CASSAEPQETQYF.

CDR3 sequence reads: CASSIGNPYAYNEQFF. CDR3 sequence (DNA): TGTGCCAGTAGTATAGGGAACCCCTACGCCTACAATGAGCAGTTCTTC. V is TRBV19 and J is TRBJ2-1, with D unclear. Trimming cost V 1 base and J 2 bases, with 12 bases left between them. The CDR3 length is 16 residues. Germline CDR1 is LNHDA and CDR2 is SQIVND (reference sequence).

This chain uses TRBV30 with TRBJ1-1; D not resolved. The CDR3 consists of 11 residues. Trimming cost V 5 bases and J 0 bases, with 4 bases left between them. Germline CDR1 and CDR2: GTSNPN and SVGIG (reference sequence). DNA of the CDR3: TGTGCCTGGGTCATGAACACTGAAGCTTTCTTT. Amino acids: CAWVMNTEAFF.

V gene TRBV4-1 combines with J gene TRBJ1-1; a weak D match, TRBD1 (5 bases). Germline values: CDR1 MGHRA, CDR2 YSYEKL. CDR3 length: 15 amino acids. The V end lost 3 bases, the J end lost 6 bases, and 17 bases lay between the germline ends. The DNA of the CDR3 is TGCGCCAGCAGCCAGTACCGGGGCGAGGTCCCTGAAGCTTTCTTT. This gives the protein CASSQYRGEVPEAFF.

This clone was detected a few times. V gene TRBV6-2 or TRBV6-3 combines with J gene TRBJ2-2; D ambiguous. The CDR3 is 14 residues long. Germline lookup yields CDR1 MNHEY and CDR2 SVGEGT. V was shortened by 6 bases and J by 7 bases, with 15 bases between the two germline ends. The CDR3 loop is CASSQLMDLGELFF. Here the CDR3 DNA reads TGTGCCAGCAGCCAACTCATGGATCTCGGGGAGCTGTTTTTT.

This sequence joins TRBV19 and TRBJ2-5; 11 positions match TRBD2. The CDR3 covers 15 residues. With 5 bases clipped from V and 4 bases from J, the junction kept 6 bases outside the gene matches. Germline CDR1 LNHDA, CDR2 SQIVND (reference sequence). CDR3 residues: CASSFSGGAAETQYF. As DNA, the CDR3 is TGTGCCAGTAGTTTTAGCGGGGGGGCCGCAGAGACCCAGTACTTC.

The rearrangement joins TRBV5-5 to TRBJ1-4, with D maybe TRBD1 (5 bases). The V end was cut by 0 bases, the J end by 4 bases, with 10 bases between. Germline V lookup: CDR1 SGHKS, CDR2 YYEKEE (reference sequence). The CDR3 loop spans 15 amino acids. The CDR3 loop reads CASSLAGTNNEKLFF. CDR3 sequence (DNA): TGTGCCAGCAGCTTGGCAGGGACCAATAATGAAAAACTGTTTTTT. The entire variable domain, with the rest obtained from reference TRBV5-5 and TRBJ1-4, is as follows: DAGVTQSPTHLIKTRGQQVTLRCSPISGHKSVSWYQQVLGQGPQFIFQYYEKEERGRGNFPDRFSARQFPNYSSELNVNALLLGDSALYLCASSLAGTNNEKLFFGSGTQLSVL.

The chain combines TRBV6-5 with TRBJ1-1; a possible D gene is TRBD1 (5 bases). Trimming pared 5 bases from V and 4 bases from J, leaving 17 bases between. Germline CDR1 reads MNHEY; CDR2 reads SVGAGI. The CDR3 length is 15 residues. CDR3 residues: CASSPYGASATEAFF. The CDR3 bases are TGTGCCAGCAGTCCTTACGGGGCCTCAGCCACTGAAGCTTTCTTT.

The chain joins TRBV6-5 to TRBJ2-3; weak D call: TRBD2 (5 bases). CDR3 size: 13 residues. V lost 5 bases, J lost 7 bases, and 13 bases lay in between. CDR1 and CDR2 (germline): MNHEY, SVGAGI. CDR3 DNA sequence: TGTGCCAGCAGTCACGACTCGGGGTATACGCAGTATTTT. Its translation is CASSHDSGYTQYF.

The CDR3 DNA sequence: TGTGCCAGCAGCCCTCCGCTACGAGGGCTCGACGCCAAAAACATTCAGTACTTC. It specifies CASSPPLRGLDAKNIQYF. The chain carries TRBV5-6 and TRBJ2-4; weak D call: TRBD2 (5 bases). CDR3 size: 18 residues. CDR1 and CDR2 from the germline V gene are SGHDT and YYEEEE. The germline V and J ends were trimmed by 4 bases and 1 base, with 21 bases remaining between them.

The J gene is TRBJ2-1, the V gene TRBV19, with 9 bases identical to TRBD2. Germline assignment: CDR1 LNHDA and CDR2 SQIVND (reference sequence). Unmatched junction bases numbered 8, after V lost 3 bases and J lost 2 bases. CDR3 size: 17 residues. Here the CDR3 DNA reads TGTGCCAGTAGTATTTATAGCGGGAGTGGAACCTACAATGAGCAGTTCTTC. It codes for CASSIYSGSGTYNEQFF.

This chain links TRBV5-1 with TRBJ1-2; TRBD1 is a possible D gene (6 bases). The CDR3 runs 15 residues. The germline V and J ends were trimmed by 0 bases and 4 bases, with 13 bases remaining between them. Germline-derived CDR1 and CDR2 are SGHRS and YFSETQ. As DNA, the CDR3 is TGCGCCAGCAGCTTGGCGGCAGGGGAGGCCTATGGCTACACCTTC. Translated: CASSLAAGEAYGYTF.

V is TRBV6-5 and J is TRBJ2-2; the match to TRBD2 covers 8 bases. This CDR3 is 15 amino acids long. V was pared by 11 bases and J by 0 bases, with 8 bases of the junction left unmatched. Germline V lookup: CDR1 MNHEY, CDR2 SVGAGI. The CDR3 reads CAGARTSTNTGELFF. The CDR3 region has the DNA TGTGCCGGAGCTCGGACTAGCACGAACACCGGGGAGCTGTTTTTT.

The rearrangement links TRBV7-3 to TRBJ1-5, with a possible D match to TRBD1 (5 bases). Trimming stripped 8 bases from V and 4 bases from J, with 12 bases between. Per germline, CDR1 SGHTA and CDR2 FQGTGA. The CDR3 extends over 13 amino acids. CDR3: CASGDGGNQPQHF. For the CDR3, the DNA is TGTGCCAGCGGGGACGGCGGAAATCAGCCCCAGCATTTT.

The CDR3 loop is CASRRGPSSYNEQFF. Here the CDR3 DNA reads TGCGCCAGCAGGAGAGGGCCGAGCTCCTACAATGAGCAGTTCTTC. The gene calls are TRBV5-1 and TRBJ2-1; perhaps TRBD2 as D (5 bases). The CDR3 has 15 amino acids. V was pared by 5 bases and J by 0 bases, with 12 bases between. The germline V gene has CDR1 SGHRS and CDR2 YFSETQ.

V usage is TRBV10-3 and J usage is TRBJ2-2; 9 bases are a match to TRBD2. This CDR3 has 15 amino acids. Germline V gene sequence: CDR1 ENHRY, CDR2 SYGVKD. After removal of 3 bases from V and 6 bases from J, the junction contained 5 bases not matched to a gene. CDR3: CAISDRSGGPGELFF. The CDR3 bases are TGTGCCATCAGTGACCGGAGCGGGGGGCCCGGGGAGCTGTTTTTT.

The CDR3 loop is CAWSSTGNTEAFF. CDR3 nucleotide sequence: TGTGCCTGGAGTTCAACAGGGAACACTGAAGCTTTCTTT. The chain combines TRBV30 with TRBJ1-1; D might be TRBD1 (5 bases). The CDR3 has 13 residues. The germline V and J ends were trimmed by 2 bases and 1 base, with 8 bases remaining between them. In germline, CDR1 is GTSNPN, CDR2 SVGIG (reference sequence). Drawing the rest from reference TRBV30 and TRBJ1-1, the complete variable domain is SQTIHQWPATLVQPVGSPLSLECTVEGTSNPNLYWYRQAAGRGLQLLFYSVGIGQISSEVPQNLSASRPQDRQFILSSKKLLLSDSGFYLCAWSSTGNTEAFFGQGTRLTVV.

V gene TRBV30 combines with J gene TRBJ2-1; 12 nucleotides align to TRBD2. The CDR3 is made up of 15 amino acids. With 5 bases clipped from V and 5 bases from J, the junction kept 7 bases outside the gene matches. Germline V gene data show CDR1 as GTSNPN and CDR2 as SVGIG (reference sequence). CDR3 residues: CAWPSGRDINNEQFF. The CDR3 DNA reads TGTGCCTGGCCTAGCGGGAGGGATATTAACAATGAGCAGTTCTTC.

The CDR3 is CASSPGTSGFGYTF. CDR3 DNA sequence: TGCGCCAGCAGCCCCGGGACATCCGGTTTTGGCTACACCTTC. The rearrangement joins TRBV5-1 to TRBJ1-2; TRBD1 might be the D (6 bases). Germline V gene sequence: CDR1 SGHRS, CDR2 YFSETQ. This CDR3 comprises 14 residues. The V gene lost 4 bases and the J gene lost 7 bases, with 17 bases spanning the gap.

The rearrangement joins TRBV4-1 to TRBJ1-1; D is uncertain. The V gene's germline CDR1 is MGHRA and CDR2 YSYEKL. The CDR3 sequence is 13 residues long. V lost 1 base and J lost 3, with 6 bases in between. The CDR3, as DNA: TGCGCCAGCAGCCAAGCGGTTTACACTGAAGCTTTCTTT. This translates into CASSQAVYTEAFF.

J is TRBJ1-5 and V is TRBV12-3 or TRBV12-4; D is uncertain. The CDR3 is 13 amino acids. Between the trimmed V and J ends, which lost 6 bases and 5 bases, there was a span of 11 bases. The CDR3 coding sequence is TGTGCCAGCAGGCATTCCGGGGATCAGCCCCAGCATTTT. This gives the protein CASRHSGDQPQHF.

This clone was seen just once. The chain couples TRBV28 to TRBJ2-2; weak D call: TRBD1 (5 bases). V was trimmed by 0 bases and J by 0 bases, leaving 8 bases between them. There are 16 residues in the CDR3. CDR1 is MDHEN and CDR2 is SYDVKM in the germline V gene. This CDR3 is CASSLWKGTNTGELFF. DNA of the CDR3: TGTGCCAGCAGTTTATGGAAGGGGACGAACACCGGGGAGCTGTTTTTT.